This T cell receptor (beta chain) was found in a study of technical replicates of blood from a handful of donors. Some clones are missing from TCRdb's copy, which holds only in-frame ones; the method was immunoSEQ multiplex PCR. The table includes tens of thousands of clones, approximately 93% detected once. Germline V CDR1 and CDR2: SGDLS, YYNGEE. The V gene end was trimmed by 5 bases and the J gene end by 5 bases; junction bases not matched to a gene: 10. CDR3 length: 15 amino acids. Input material: T cells isolated from PBMCs. This sequence joins TRBV9 and TRBJ2-1; 7 nucleotides match TRBD2. The TCR sequence derives from a human donor in good health. CDR3 loop: CASSGGLTFHNEQFF. The CDR3 DNA follows: TGTGCCAGCAGTGGGGGACTAACGTTTCACAATGAGCAGTTCTTC.